This paragraph covers one T cell receptor (beta chain) sequence. Its antigen is as yet unknown. Assay: immunoSEQ multiplex PCR; the TCRdb copy retains only in-frame clones and omits some. Counted here are about 400,000 clones, 83% occurring once; the ten biggest clones make up about 8%. The sample comes from a study of Ad26.COV2.S vaccination and SARS-CoV-2 variants. Study-wide findings and caveats: The authors reported substantial breadth in spike-specific CD8+ and CD4+ T cell responses after vaccination.

Germline V lookup: CDR1 SGHDT, CDR2 YYEEEE. The CDR3 is 16 amino acids. V lost 4 bases to trimming and J lost 3 bases, with 18 bases between them. Sample treatment: some 20 received Ad26.COV2.S at low or high dose, single or two shots; 5 received placebo; per-sample allocation not given. Day 63 after the first vaccine or placebo injection was the time point for sampling. Ad26.COV2.S expressed prefusion-stabilized spike from the original Wuhan strain. Sequenced here: peripheral blood, sampled in a trial of Ad26.COV2.S vaccine versus placebo. The J gene is TRBJ2-3, the V gene TRBV5-6; tentatively, D is TRBD1 (6 bases). This clonotype was obtained from a person between 18 and 65 years old who received the Ad26.COV2.S COVID-19 vaccine or a placebo. The DNA of the CDR3 is TGTGCCAGCAGCGGGATTCCCGGGACAAAGACAGATACGCAGTATTTT. The encoded protein is CASSGIPGTKTDTQYF.